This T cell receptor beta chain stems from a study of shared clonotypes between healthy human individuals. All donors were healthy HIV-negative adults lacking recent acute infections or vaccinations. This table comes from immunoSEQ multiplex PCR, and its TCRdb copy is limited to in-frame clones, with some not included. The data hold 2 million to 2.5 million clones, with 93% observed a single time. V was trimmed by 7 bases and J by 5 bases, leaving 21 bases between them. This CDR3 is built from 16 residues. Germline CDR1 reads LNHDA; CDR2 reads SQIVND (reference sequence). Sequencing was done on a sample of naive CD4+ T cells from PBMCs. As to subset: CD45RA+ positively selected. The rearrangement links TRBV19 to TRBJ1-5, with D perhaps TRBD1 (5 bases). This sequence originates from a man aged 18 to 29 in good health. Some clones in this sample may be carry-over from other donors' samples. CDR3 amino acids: CASNAPGTQNYQPQHF. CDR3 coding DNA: TGTGCCAGTAACGCACCCGGGACCCAGAACTATCAGCCCCAGCATTTT.